This T cell receptor (beta chain) was identified during a study of T cells in localized non-small cell lung cancer (dated by TCRdb to 2019 to 2021). In the study overall: The study analyzed T cell repertoires of about 230 early-stage NSCLC patients, comparing tumors and uninvolved tumor-adjacent lungs. The cohort comprised 200 to 300 treatment-naïve NSCLC patients with resected, localized lung tumors. NSCLC patients had a mean age of roughly 66 years, and 120 to 150 were male and about 98 female. Overall results and qualifications from the work: Because multi-region tumor sequencing was not performed, intratumor heterogeneity could not be ruled out. A median of roughly 60 of the top 100 tumor clones turned up in the paired uninvolved adjacent lung, and fewer than 35 of those clones also ranked among the top 100 of that same adjacent lung. Because of the exploratory design, TCR variables were selected using unadjusted p-values without false-discovery rate correction. Uninvolved tumor-adjacent lung showed the highest T cell clonality, higher than tumor, which suggests more focused antigenic responses in the uninvolved tumor-adjacent lung. Longer overall survival was associated with higher blood T cell density, whereas shorter survival was associated with higher adjacent-lung clonality.

The CDR3 contains 17 residues, cysteine and phenylalanine counted. Only CDR3 DNA remains: 51 bases, in frame from the first base. Unmatched junction bases come to 12, with V trimmed by 6 bases and J by 0 bases. The CDR1 and CDR2 encoded by the germline V gene are MNHGY and SAAAGT. TCR beta CDR3 regions were sequenced from DNA using the immunoSEQ Assay. Concerning the study's data processing: To compute T cell density, TCR beta template counts were normalized to usable DNA, which was estimated by amplifying housekeeping genes. Richness was estimated using the preseqR package, with extrapolation to 400,000 templates for PBMC samples and to 120,000 templates for tissue samples. Clonality was calculated as one minus Pielou's evenness. Tissue-enriched TCRs were identified by differential abundance testing using productive amino-acid clonotypes, minimum total count 5 and alpha 0.1. The Jaccard Index and the Morisita Overlap Index were used to measure how much the repertoires overlapped between compartments. TCR beta CDR3s were clustered by GLIPH together with public tetramer-defined viral CDR3s, and at least three viral sequences plus V-gene enrichment were required for viral motifs. TCRdb re-hosts the immuneACCESS table, in-frame sequences only. Its copies lack some clones; in the studies checked, an unresolved V gene accounts for under half of them, and the cause for the rest is not known. The V and J calls and the clone size are those of that table, but D and trimming were determined from the DNA. This sample has around 1,800 clones in its table, and approximately 30% of those were observed once. About 12% of the sample lies in the top ten.

Comment on this clone: Its antigen is unknown. Nothing much larger sits one base from this clone, and base qualities are not available.

At diagnosis, tumor, uninvolved tumor-adjacent lung and peripheral blood were collected and then preserved as a mix of FFPE and fresh-frozen material. The rearrangement joined TRBV6-8 to TRBJ2-7; a stretch of 9 junction bases matches TRBD2. Sequences were derived from lung tumor tissue, sampled before any cancer treatment. The clonotype was recovered from a male donor older than 55 with stage III squamous cell lung carcinoma. The nucleotides read TGTGCCAGCAGCTCCCAATGGCGGGGGGGTATCTCCTACGAGCAGTACTTC. Its protein is CASSSQWRGGISYEQYF.